This paragraph covers one TCR beta chain sequence. It was with random hexamers that 0.5 to 1 ug RNA was reverse transcribed. By means of immunoSEQ multiplex PCR, TCR beta CDR3 spanning 54 Vbeta and 13 Jbeta underwent amplification. TCRdb reprocessed the immunoSEQ multiplex PCR reads via MiXCR and lists one record per CDR3 protein. Of fewer than 350,000 distinct CDR3 sequences listed, around 89% are singletons. This CDR3 spans 17 amino acids. Germline CDR1 reads DFQATT; CDR2 reads SNEGSKA (reference sequence). V lost 5 bases, J lost 0 bases, and 20 bases lay in between. The data originate from a study of CD8 T cells in Susac syndrome.

The gene calls are TRBV20-1 and TRBJ1-5; D is perhaps TRBD1 (6 bases). The receptor's source is a human donor with multiple sclerosis. The sequenced sample was CD8+ T cells from PBMCs. The DNA for the CDR3 is TGCAGTGCTCCCGACCCGACAGGAGAAAATAGCAATCAGCCCCAGCATTTT. Protein product: CSAPDPTGENSNQPQHF.